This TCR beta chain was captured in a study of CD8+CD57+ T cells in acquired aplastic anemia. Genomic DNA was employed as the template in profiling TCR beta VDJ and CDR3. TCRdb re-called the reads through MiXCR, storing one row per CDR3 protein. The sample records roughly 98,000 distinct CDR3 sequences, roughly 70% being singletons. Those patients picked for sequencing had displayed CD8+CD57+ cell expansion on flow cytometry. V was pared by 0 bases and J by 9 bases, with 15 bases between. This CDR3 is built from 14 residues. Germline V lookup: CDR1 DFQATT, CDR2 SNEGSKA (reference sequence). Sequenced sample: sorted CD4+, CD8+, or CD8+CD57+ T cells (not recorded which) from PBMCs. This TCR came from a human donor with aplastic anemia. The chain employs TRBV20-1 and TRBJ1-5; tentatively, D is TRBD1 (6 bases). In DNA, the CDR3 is TGCAGTGCTAGAGATCTCGGGGGGGGGCGGCCCCAGCATTTT. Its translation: CSARDLGGGRPQHF.